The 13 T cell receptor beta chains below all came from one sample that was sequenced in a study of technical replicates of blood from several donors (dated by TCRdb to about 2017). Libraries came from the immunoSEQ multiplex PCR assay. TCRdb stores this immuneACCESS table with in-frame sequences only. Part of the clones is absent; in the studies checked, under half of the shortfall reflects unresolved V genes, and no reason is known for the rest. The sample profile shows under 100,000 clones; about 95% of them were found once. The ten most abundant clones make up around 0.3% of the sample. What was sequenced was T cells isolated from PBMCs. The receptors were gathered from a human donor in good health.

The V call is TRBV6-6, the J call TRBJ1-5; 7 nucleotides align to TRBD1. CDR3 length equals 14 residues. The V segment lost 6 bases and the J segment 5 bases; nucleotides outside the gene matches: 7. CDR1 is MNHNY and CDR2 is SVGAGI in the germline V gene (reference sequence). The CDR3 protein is CASSLSTGYQPQHF. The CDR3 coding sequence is TGTGCCAGCAGCCTTTCGACAGGGTATCAGCCCCAGCATTTT.

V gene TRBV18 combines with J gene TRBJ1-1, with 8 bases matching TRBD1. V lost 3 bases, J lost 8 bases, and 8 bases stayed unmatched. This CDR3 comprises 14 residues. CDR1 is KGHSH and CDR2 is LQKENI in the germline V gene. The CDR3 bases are TGTGCCAGCTCACCCCGCGACAGGGGAGCGGAAGCTTTCTTT. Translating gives CASSPRDRGAEAFF.

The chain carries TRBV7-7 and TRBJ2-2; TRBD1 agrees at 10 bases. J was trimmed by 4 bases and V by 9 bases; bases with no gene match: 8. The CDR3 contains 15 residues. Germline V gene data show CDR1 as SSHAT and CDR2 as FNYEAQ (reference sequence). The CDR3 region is CASPGTGDSTGELFF. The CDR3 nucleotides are TGTGCCAGTCCCGGGACAGGGGATTCCACCGGGGAGCTGTTTTTT.

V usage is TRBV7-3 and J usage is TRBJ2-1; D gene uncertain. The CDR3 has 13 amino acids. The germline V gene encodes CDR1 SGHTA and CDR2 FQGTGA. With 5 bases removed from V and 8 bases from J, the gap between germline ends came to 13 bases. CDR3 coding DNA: TGTGCCAGCAGCCTCCTTAACTTGGATGAGCAGTTCTTC. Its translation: CASSLLNLDEQFF.

CDR3 in amino acids: CASSSGLADFSYNEQFF. The CDR3 DNA sequence: TGTGCCAGCAGTTCCGGACTAGCGGACTTCTCTTACAATGAGCAGTTCTTC. The chain couples TRBV28 to TRBJ2-1; 10 bases align to TRBD2. This CDR3 contains 17 residues. With 4 bases clipped from V and 4 bases from J, the junction kept 10 bases outside the gene matches. The germline CDR1 and CDR2 sequences are MDHEN and SYDVKM.

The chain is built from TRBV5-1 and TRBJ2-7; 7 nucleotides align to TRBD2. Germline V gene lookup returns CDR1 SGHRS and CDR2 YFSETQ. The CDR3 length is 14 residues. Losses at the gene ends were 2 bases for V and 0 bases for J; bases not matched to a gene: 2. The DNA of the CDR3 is TGCGCCAGCAGCTTCCCTAGCGGCTCCTACGAGCAGTACTTC. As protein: CASSFPSGSYEQYF. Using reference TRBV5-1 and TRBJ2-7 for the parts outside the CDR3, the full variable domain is KAGVTQTPRYLIKTRGQQVTLSCSPISGHRSVSWYQQTPGQGLQFLFEYFSETQRNKGNFPGRFSGRQFSNSRSEMNVSTLELGDSALYLCASSFPSGSYEQYFGPGTRLTVT.

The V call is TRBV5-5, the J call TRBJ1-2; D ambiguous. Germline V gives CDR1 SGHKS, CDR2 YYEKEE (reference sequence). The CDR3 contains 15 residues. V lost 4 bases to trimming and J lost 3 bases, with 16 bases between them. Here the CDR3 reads CASSLDPKRDYGYTF. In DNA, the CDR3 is TGTGCCAGCAGCCTGGATCCAAAGAGGGACTATGGCTACACCTTC.

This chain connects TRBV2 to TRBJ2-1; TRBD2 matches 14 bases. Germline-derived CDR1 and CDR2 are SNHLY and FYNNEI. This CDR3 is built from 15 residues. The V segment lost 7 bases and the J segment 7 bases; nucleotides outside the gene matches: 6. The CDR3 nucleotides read TGTGCCAGCACAGGGACTAGCGGGAGTCTTAATGAGCAGTTCTTC. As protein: CASTGTSGSLNEQFF.

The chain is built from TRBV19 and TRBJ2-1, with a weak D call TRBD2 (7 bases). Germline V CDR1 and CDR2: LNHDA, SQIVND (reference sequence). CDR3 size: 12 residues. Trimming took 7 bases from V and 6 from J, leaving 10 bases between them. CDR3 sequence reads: CASMRGGNEQFF. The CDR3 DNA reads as TGTGCCAGTATGAGGGGGGGCAATGAGCAGTTCTTC. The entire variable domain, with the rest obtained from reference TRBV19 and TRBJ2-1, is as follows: DGGITQSPKYLFRKEGQNVTLSCEQNLNHDAMYWYRQDPGQGLRLIYYSQIVNDFQKGDIAEGYSVSREKKESFPLTVTSAQKNPTAFYLCASMRGGNEQFFGPGTRLTVL.

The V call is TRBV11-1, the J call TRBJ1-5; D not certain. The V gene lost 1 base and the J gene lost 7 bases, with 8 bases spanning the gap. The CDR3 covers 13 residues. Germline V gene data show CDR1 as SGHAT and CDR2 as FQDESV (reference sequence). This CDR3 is CASSLEFGQPQHF. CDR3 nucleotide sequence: TGTGCCAGCAGCTTAGAGTTCGGGCAGCCCCAGCATTTT.

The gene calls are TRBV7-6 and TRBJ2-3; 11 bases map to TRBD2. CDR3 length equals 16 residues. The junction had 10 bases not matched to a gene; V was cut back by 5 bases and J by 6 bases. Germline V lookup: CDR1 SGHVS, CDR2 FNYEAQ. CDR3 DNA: TGTGCCAGCAGCCCCCGTAGCGGGAGGGCTTTTGATACGCAGTATTTT. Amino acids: CASSPRSGRAFDTQYF.

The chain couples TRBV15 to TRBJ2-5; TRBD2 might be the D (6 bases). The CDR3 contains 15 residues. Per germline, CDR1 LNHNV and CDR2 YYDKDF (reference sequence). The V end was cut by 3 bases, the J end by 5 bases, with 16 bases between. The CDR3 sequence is CATSSGGGLLETQYF. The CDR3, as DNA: TGTGCCACCAGCAGTGGAGGAGGGCTGTTGGAGACCCAGTACTTC. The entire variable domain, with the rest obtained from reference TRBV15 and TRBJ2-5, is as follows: DAMVIQNPRYQVTQFGKPVTLSCSQTLNHNVMYWYQQKSSQAPKLLFHYYDKDFNNEADTPDNFQSRRPNTSFCFLDIRSPGLGDTAMYLCATSSGGGLLETQYFGPGTRLLVL.

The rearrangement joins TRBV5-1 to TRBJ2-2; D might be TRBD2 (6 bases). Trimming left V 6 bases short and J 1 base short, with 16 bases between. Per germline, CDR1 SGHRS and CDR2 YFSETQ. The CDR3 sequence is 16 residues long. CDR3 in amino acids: CASTSPGLMNTGELFF. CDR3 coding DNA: TGCGCCAGCACCTCTCCGGGACTGATGAACACCGGGGAGCTGTTTTTT. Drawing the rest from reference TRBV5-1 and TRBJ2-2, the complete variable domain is KAGVTQTPRYLIKTRGQQVTLSCSPISGHRSVSWYQQTPGQGLQFLFEYFSETQRNKGNFPGRFSGRQFSNSRSEMNVSTLELGDSALYLCASTSPGLMNTGELFFGEGSRLTVL.